Each of the 25 T cell receptor beta chains below was sequenced from the same sample in a study of shared clonotypes between healthy human individuals. CD45RO-negative CD8 cells positively selected for CCR7 made up the naive population, which excluded terminally differentiated effector memory CD45RA+ cells. Sequenced by immunoSEQ multiplex PCR; TCRdb stores in-frame clones only, minus some. The sample holds about 820,000 clones, about 91% seen once. The sequencing sample was made of naive CD8+ T cells sorted from blood. These receptors were taken from a man aged 25 to 45 in good health.

The genes are TRBV4-1 and TRBJ1-1; no reliable D call. Trimming removed 2 bases at V and 0 bases at J, with 10 bases between. The CDR3 consists of 15 residues. The germline gives CDR1 MGHRA, CDR2 YSYEKL. The CDR3 loop reads CASSQIQSMNTEAFF. CDR3 bases: TGCGCCAGCAGCCAAATACAAAGCATGAACACTGAAGCTTTCTTT.

V gene TRBV27 combines with J gene TRBJ1-5; TRBD1 is a possible D gene (5 bases). The CDR3 has 17 amino acids. Trimming left V 8 bases short and J 0 bases short, with 20 bases between. Per germline, CDR1 MNHEY and CDR2 SMNVEV (reference sequence). In nucleotides, the CDR3 is TGTGCCAGCTCAGACGGAGGCGGGGCGTATAGCAATCAGCCCCAGCATTTT. Translation: CASSDGGGAYSNQPQHF.

The chain recombines TRBV14 with TRBJ2-5; 7 nucleotides align to TRBD1. CDR3 size: 15 residues. V lost 2 bases to trimming and J lost 5 bases; unmatched junction nucleotides: 8. Germline V lookup: CDR1 SGHDN, CDR2 FVKESK. As DNA, the CDR3 is TGTGCCAGCAGCCAATTGATGAGGGGGCTTGAGACCCAGTACTTC. This sequence encodes CASSQLMRGLETQYF. Using reference TRBV14 and TRBJ2-5 for the parts outside the CDR3, the full variable domain is EAGVTQFPSHSVIEKGQTVTLRCDPISGHDNLYWYRRVMGKEIKFLLHFVKESKQDESGMPNNRFLAERTGGTYSTLKVQPAELEDSGVYFCASSQLMRGLETQYFGPGTRLLVL.

CDR3 residues: CASSTGDGTEAFF. In DNA form, the CDR3 reads TGTGCCAGTAGCACCGGGGACGGCACTGAAGCTTTCTTT. This rearrangement joins TRBV19 to TRBJ1-1, with a tentative D call TRBD1 (5 bases). Germline V gene sequence: CDR1 LNHDA, CDR2 SQIVND (reference sequence). This CDR3 is 13 amino acids long. Trimming pared 6 bases from V and 4 bases from J, leaving 12 bases between. Together with reference TRBV19 and TRBJ1-1, the CDR3 gives the full variable domain: DGGITQSPKYLFRKEGQNVTLSCEQNLNHDAMYWYRQDPGQGLRLIYYSQIVNDFQKGDIAEGYSVSREKKESFPLTVTSAQKNPTAFYLCASSTGDGTEAFFGQGTRLTVV.

V usage is TRBV6-1 and J usage is TRBJ1-1, with TRBD1 identical over 7 bases. This CDR3 is 13 amino acids long. The germline V gene has CDR1 MNHNS and CDR2 SASEGT. The CDR3 is CATPGQVITEAFF. The CDR3 DNA follows: TGTGCTACCCCCGGACAGGTCATAACTGAAGCTTTCTTT.

CDR3: CATSRDNTDTQYF. CDR3 nucleotide sequence: TGTGCCACCAGCAGAGACAACACAGATACGCAGTATTTT. The chain has TRBV15 and TRBJ2-3, with unresolved D. The CDR3 totals 13 residues. From germline, CDR1 is LNHNV and CDR2 YYDKDF (reference sequence). V was clipped by 0 bases and J by 2 bases, with 3 bases between them. Full variable domain (missing parts from reference TRBV15 and TRBJ2-3): DAMVIQNPRYQVTQFGKPVTLSCSQTLNHNVMYWYQQKSSQAPKLLFHYYDKDFNNEADTPDNFQSRRPNTSFCFLDIRSPGLGDTAMYLCATSRDNTDTQYFGPGTRLTVL.

The chain has TRBV10-2 and TRBJ2-7; D is perhaps TRBD1 (5 bases). From germline, CDR1 is WSHSY and CDR2 SAAADI. The CDR3 contains 14 residues. Trimming left V 0 bases short and J 5 bases short, with 11 bases between. CDR3 DNA sequence: TGCGCCAGCAGTGAGTCGTTAGGGGTCCACGAGCAGTACTTC. It yields the protein CASSESLGVHEQYF.

The J gene is TRBJ2-7, the V gene TRBV7-9, with TRBD1 as a possible D gene (5 bases). V dropped 5 bases and J dropped 0 bases, with 17 bases sitting between them. Germline V lookup: CDR1 SEHNR, CDR2 FQNEAQ (reference sequence). The CDR3 runs to 16 residues. The CDR3 here is CASSLSPGRDSYEQYF. The CDR3 bases are TGTGCCAGCAGCCTGAGCCCGGGCAGGGACTCCTACGAGCAGTACTTC.

Of note for this clone: Within the sample, other DNA sequences also encode this same CDR3. The J gene is TRBJ2-3, the V gene TRBV11-2; D not resolved. CDR1 SGHAT and CDR2 FQNNGV come from the germline V gene. This CDR3 has 12 residues. Trimming stripped 3 bases from V and 3 bases from J, with 4 bases between. CDR3 region: CASSFGTDTQYF. CDR3 DNA sequence: TGTGCCAGCAGCTTCGGGACAGATACGCAGTATTTT. The complete variable domain, with remaining parts taken from reference TRBV11-2 and TRBJ2-3, reads EAGVAQSPRYKIIEKRQSVAFWCNPISGHATLYWYQQILGQGPKLLIQFQNNGVVDDSQLPKDRFSAERLKGVDSTLKIQPAKLEDSAVYLCASSFGTDTQYFGPGTRLTVL.

The rearrangement joins TRBV6-6 to TRBJ2-3; 9 bases are shared with TRBD2. The CDR3 sequence is 16 residues long. The V gene end was trimmed by 5 bases and the J gene end by 5 bases; junction bases not matched to a gene: 11. Germline lookup yields CDR1 MNHNY and CDR2 SVGAGI (reference sequence). The chain's CDR3 is CASSLIAGDRGDTQYF. The CDR3 bases are TGTGCCAGCAGTCTAATAGCGGGAGATCGGGGAGATACGCAGTATTTT.

This chain joins TRBV30 and TRBJ2-7; D unresolved. The CDR3 totals 14 residues. The ends were cut back, 4 bases at V and 3 bases at J, with 16 bases in the middle. Germline V lookup: CDR1 GTSNPN, CDR2 SVGIG (reference sequence). CDR3 sequence (DNA): TGTGCCTGGACCCCCTCATTGACTGTCTACGAGCAGTACTTC. Translation: CAWTPSLTVYEQYF. Using reference TRBV30 and TRBJ2-7 for the parts outside the CDR3, the full variable domain is SQTIHQWPATLVQPVGSPLSLECTVEGTSNPNLYWYRQAAGRGLQLLFYSVGIGQISSEVPQNLSASRPQDRQFILSSKKLLLSDSGFYLCAWTPSLTVYEQYFGPGTRLTVT.

This rearrangement joins TRBV28 to TRBJ1-5; no clear D gene. Germline CDR1 is MDHEN and CDR2 is SYDVKM. V was shortened by 4 bases and J by 4 bases, with 11 bases between the two germline ends. This CDR3 spans 14 amino acids. The CDR3 region is CASSSLRENQPQHF. CDR3 coding DNA: TGTGCCAGCAGTTCACTGAGGGAGAATCAGCCCCAGCATTTT.

The chain recombines TRBV5-1 with TRBJ2-1, with a tentative D call TRBD2 (6 bases). Trimming cost V 6 bases and J 4 bases, with 20 bases left between them. Germline V gene data show CDR1 as SGHRS and CDR2 as YFSETQ. The CDR3 loop spans 16 amino acids. DNA of the CDR3: TGCGCCAGCACCCCGAGTGGGATAGCGGTTTACAATGAGCAGTTCTTC. Its protein product is CASTPSGIAVYNEQFF.

This clone was detected once. The rearrangement links TRBV15 to TRBJ2-7; D may be TRBD1 (6 bases). The CDR3 sequence is 16 residues long. V was shortened by 5 bases and J by 0 bases, with 17 bases between the two germline ends. Germline V CDR1 and CDR2: LNHNV, YYDKDF (reference sequence). Here the CDR3 DNA reads TGTGCCACCAGCTCCCGAGCAGGGGCCCTCTCCTACGAGCAGTACTTC. Encoded protein: CATSSRAGALSYEQYF. The whole variable domain, filled in from reference TRBV15 and TRBJ2-7, reads DAMVIQNPRYQVTQFGKPVTLSCSQTLNHNVMYWYQQKSSQAPKLLFHYYDKDFNNEADTPDNFQSRRPNTSFCFLDIRSPGLGDTAMYLCATSSRAGALSYEQYFGPGTRLTVT.

This clone was observed once. V gene TRBV29-1 combines with J gene TRBJ2-7; 12 bases align to TRBD2. Unmatched junction bases numbered 6, after V lost 6 bases and J lost 6 bases. The length of the CDR3 is 13 residues. Germline loops: CDR1 SQVTM, CDR2 ANQGSEA. This CDR3 reads CSVATSGRTEQYF. The DNA of the CDR3 is TGCAGCGTCGCAACTAGCGGGAGGACCGAGCAGTACTTC.

This rearrangement joins TRBV4-1 to TRBJ2-7; D is tentatively TRBD1 or TRBD2 (5 bases each). V was shortened by 0 bases and J by 1 base, with 19 bases between the two germline ends. This CDR3 comprises 18 residues. Germline V gene sequence: CDR1 MGHRA, CDR2 YSYEKL. The DNA of the CDR3 is TGCGCCAGCAGCCAAGATCCCTTAGAGAGGGGAGCATCCTACGAGCAGTACTTC. This encodes CASSQDPLERGASYEQYF.

The chain combines TRBV7-6 with TRBJ2-3, with D unresolved. This CDR3 region has 14 residues. Germline V CDR1 and CDR2: SGHVS, FNYEAQ. V gave up 1 base and J gave up 3 bases, with 8 bases separating them. The CDR3 region has the DNA TGTGCCAGCAGCTTAGTTGGGGAAACAGATACGCAGTATTTT. Its translation: CASSLVGETDTQYF.

This clone was recorded many times. V usage is TRBV4-1 and J usage is TRBJ2-7, with 11 nucleotides matching TRBD2. CDR1 and CDR2 from the germline V gene are MGHRA and YSYEKL. V gave up 0 bases and J gave up 2 bases; unmatched junction bases: 3. This CDR3 region has 16 residues. The CDR3 protein is CASSQDQTSGAYEQYF. The CDR3 DNA is TGCGCCAGCAGCCAAGATCAGACTAGCGGGGCCTACGAGCAGTACTTC.

V and J are TRBV9 and TRBJ2-7; 8 positions match TRBD1. V shed 3 bases and J 6 bases; nucleotides not matched to a gene: 11. Germline V lookup: CDR1 SGDLS, CDR2 YYNGEE. The CDR3 length is 15 residues. The CDR3 DNA is TGTGCCAGCAGCGACTGGGACAGGCCATTGGGCGAGCAGTACTTC. Amino acid sequence: CASSDWDRPLGEQYF.

The V and J genes are TRBV7-2 and TRBJ1-2, with D possibly being TRBD1 (6 bases). This CDR3 contains 18 residues. V lost 0 bases and J 4 bases, leaving 21 bases between the germline ends. CDR1 is SGHTA and CDR2 is FQGNSA in the germline V gene. Here the CDR3 reads CASSLAPQGKGLAYGYTF. CDR3 coding DNA: TGTGCCAGCAGCTTAGCCCCACAGGGCAAAGGGTTGGCCTATGGCTACACCTTC.

This clone appeared once. Additional DNA sequences in this sample encode the identical CDR3. This chain joins TRBV30 and TRBJ1-1, with 8 bases identical to TRBD1. The CDR3 runs to 12 residues. The V and J ends lost 3 bases and 7 bases, in that order; junction bases with no gene match: 4. Germline V gene sequence: CDR1 GTSNPN, CDR2 SVGIG (reference sequence). The CDR3 sequence: CAWSVQGVEAFF. In nucleotides, the CDR3 is TGTGCCTGGAGCGTACAGGGGGTTGAAGCTTTCTTT.

The chain combines TRBV11-2 with TRBJ2-2; D might be TRBD1 or TRBD2, each matching 5 bases. The CDR3 extends over 18 amino acids. V lost 1 base and J 3 bases, leaving 18 bases between the germline ends. Germline CDR1 reads SGHAT; CDR2 reads FQNNGV. This CDR3 is CASSLGPRVGRYTGELFF. The CDR3 region has the DNA TGTGCCAGCAGCTTAGGCCCGAGGGTGGGGCGGTACACCGGGGAGCTGTTTTTT. Full variable domain (outside the CDR3, taken from reference TRBV11-2 and TRBJ2-2): EAGVAQSPRYKIIEKRQSVAFWCNPISGHATLYWYQQILGQGPKLLIQFQNNGVVDDSQLPKDRFSAERLKGVDSTLKIQPAKLEDSAVYLCASSLGPRVGRYTGELFFGEGSRLTVL.

In its sample, this clone was seen once. The chain recombines TRBV9 with TRBJ2-7, with 7 bases aligning to TRBD2. Germline V gene sequence: CDR1 SGDLS, CDR2 YYNGEE. J lost 0 bases, V lost 1 base, and 13 bases had no gene match. The length of the CDR3 is 18 residues. The chain's CDR3 is CASSVRLAEGPSSYEQYF. CDR3 sequence (DNA): TGTGCCAGCAGCGTACGGCTAGCGGAGGGACCAAGCTCCTACGAGCAGTACTTC.

The chain is built from TRBV4-1 and TRBJ2-7; D perhaps matches TRBD1 (6 bases). CDR1 and CDR2 (germline): MGHRA, YSYEKL. The CDR3 length is 15 residues. Trimming took 3 bases from V and 5 from J, leaving 17 bases between them. Here the CDR3 reads CASSHRNLGGDEQYF. The DNA for the CDR3 is TGCGCCAGCAGCCATAGGAACCTAGGGGGTGACGAGCAGTACTTC.

A single count supports this clone. This chain joins TRBV10-3 and TRBJ2-3; 8 bases align to TRBD2. Germline CDR1 ENHRY, CDR2 SYGVKD. V trimming: 9 bases; J trimming: 6 bases; junction bases outside the gene matches: 11. The CDR3 has 14 residues. As DNA, the CDR3 is TGTGCCATGGCTGCGGGGGGAGGGACGGATACGCAGTATTTT. It translates to CAMAAGGGTDTQYF.